This T cell receptor beta chain was identified during a study of T cells after yellow fever vaccination. Study context: In the case of low-cell-number fractions, SMART-Seq v4 Ultra Low Input was used for preparation.

As concerns this clonotype: The antigen is undetermined.

The study's findings and limits: Once the booster was given, most primary-vaccination clones reappeared, at approximately 97% for CD4 and around 90% for CD8.

By 5'RACE template switching, TCR cDNA was produced, with a universal primer site and UMIs added in the process. One entry per CDR3 protein results from TCRdb running MiXCR on the 5' RACE reads. The sample shows about 430,000 distinct CDR3 sequences, over 15% of them seen only once. The receptor comes from a man aged 18 to 30 who received the YFV17D yellow fever vaccine. The sample was PBMCs, taken before the yellow fever booster vaccination.

The CDR3 bases are TGTGCCAGCAGCTTAACCCCGACTAGCTCCGAGCAGTTCTTC. Its protein is CASSLTPTSSEQFF. The genes are TRBV7-3 and TRBJ2-1; 7 bases line up with TRBD2. With 0 bases clipped from V and 10 bases from J, the junction kept 6 bases outside the gene matches. Looked up from germline, CDR1 is SGHTA and CDR2 is FQGTGA. The length of the CDR3 is 14 residues. The full variable domain, rest sourced from reference TRBV7-3 and TRBJ2-1, is GAGVSQTPSNKVTEKGKYVELRCDPISGHTALYWYRQSLGQGPEFLIYFQGTGAADDSGLPNDRFFAVRPEGSVSTLKIQRTERGDSAVYLCASSLTPTSSEQFFGPGTRLTVL.